This T cell receptor beta chain was documented in a study of CD8+ T cells in alopecia areata listed by TCRdb under 2018. About the full investigation: The treated patients, all with moderate-to-severe alopecia areata, were enrolled in an open-label pilot trial of oral tofacitinib given at 5 to 10 mg twice daily. Tofacitinib-treated patients had biopsies at baseline and at 4 and 24 weeks of treatment, with a later scalp biopsy in several patients. To study T cell clonal expansion in alopecia areata, the researchers applied high-throughput TCRbeta sequencing to both the C3H/HeJ mouse model and human patients. immunoSEQ multiplex PCR using 35 Vbeta forward primers and 13 Jbeta reverse primers was used to amplify TCRbeta CDR3 regions. Human TCRbeta sequencing covered scalp tissue and sorted CD4+ and CD8+ peripheral blood T cells from patchy and totalis/universalis alopecia areata patients and healthy controls. The SALT score, which quantifies the percentage of affected scalp surface area, was used to measure disease severity in treated patients. Clonality in the scalp was compared among normal scalp (n=4), patchy alopecia areata scalp (n=8), and alopecia totalis/universalis scalp (n=8). Patients received tofacitinib for 6 to 18 months and were then followed off drug for 6 months to check for delayed response and recurrence. RNA was extracted with the PAXgene miRNA kit for fixed scalp, the miRNeasy kit for PBMCs, and the RNeasy kit for mouse skin.

CDR1 and CDR2, per the germline V gene (reference sequence), are MNHEY and SMNVEV. Trimmed from V: 4 bases; trimmed from J: 1 base; junction bases lacking a gene match: 2. Its CDR3 holds 14 amino acids, cysteine through phenylalanine. Of the read, only the CDR3 DNA is kept; its 42 bases are in frame from base 1. What the study reported, not specific to this receptor: Because the treated cohort was small and included a single nonresponder, larger studies are needed to assess links between baseline CD8+ expansion and response. Lesional scalp, especially in alopecia totalis/universalis, showed higher clonality and more expanded CD8+ clones than normal scalp, suggesting antigenic drive. Shared TCR sequences between patients were less evident than in mice, which may be partly attributable to HLA diversity in the patient population. Tofacitinib significantly decreased scalp clonality and the number of expanded CD8+ clones among the top 100 scalp clones. Unlike mouse skin, which is dominated by gammadelta T cells, normal human skin has resident alphabeta T cells that are also sequenced, and this complicates analysis of the scalp TCR repertoire. Many expanded lesional clones were found to persist in scalp and blood during tofacitinib treatment, and relapse after treatment cessation may be partly explained by this persistence.

Read against the paper, the sample's time point label means: roughly 27 days on oral tofacitinib. The treatment or condition label on this specimen signifies: oral pan-JAK inhibitor, 5-10 mg twice daily. Peripheral blood and lesional scalp punch biopsies were obtained from patients with alopecia areata. PBMCs were isolated by density centrifugation and stained for CD3, CD4 and CD8, after which CD4+ and CD8+ T cells were sorted on a FACSAria. To note about this clone: This receptor's antigen is unknown. Qualities for individual bases were not recorded, and no much larger clone is one base off.

Receptors were amplified or captured by the immunoSEQ multiplex PCR assay. RNA was extracted from all samples and reverse transcribed into cDNA, which served as template for TCR sequencing. First-strand cDNA was synthesized with SuperScript III using a 2:1 mix of oligo-dT and random hexamers. A synthetic immune receptor repertoire was used to measure amplification bias, and any remaining bias was corrected computationally. The study's own analysis went as follows. Raw reads were preprocessed for error removal, and CDR3 was defined according to IMGT conventions as running from the conserved cysteine to phenylalanine. Clonality was computed as 1 minus the Shannon entropy, with the entropy normalized by log2 of the number of productive unique TCRs. Whether each scalp clone was CD4 or CD8 was inferred by checking scalp TCRbeta sequences against the CD4 and CD8 repertoires from sorted blood. This is the immuneACCESS table as TCRdb keeps it, with only in-frame sequences that have V and J called. A part of the clones is gone; compared with another copy, unresolved V genes explain less than half, and the rest is unexplained. V and J calls and clone size come straight from that table; D and trimming were deduced from the DNA. Here the sample has 70,000 or so clones; about 30% occur a single time. The ten biggest clones cover 15% of the sample.

The sequence joins TRBV27 to TRBJ2-3; 7 bases in the junction line up with TRBD2. The origin of this receptor is a human donor with alopecia areata. Sequenced material: CD8+ T cells sorted from blood, taken at week 4, from a patient treated with tofacitinib. The CDR3 region: CASSSLARTDTQYF. The DNA sequence is as follows: TGTGCCAGCAGTTCACTAGCGCGCACAGATACGCAGTATTTT.